This T cell receptor (beta chain) was captured in a study of T cell responses to AZD1222 COVID-19 vaccine. Study-wide context: Second-dose intervals near 4 or 12 weeks were combined.

This clone was picked up one time. Its specificity is not known. Notes on the study in general: After two AZD1222 doses, spike-specific TCR breadth and depth rose versus day 0. Distributed over spike, vaccine-associated CD4 TCRs predominated at 160-218 and 743-854. Seropositive status at baseline applied to only five or six AZD1222 recipients.

The CDR3 runs 13 residues. Germline CDR1 SEHNR, CDR2 FQNEAQ (reference sequence). Trimming shortened V by 5 bases and J by 2 bases, and 9 bases separated the two germline ends. The repertoire was sequenced with immunoSEQ multiplex PCR; TCRdb's copy has only in-frame clones and lacks some. The table has around 120,000 clones, about 90% seen once; the top ten hold 0.9% to 1.2%. The specimen comprised peripheral blood, sampled on day 0 of AZD1222 vaccination. This receptor was obtained from an adult in good health. V gene TRBV7-9 combines with J gene TRBJ1-2; the D is unclear. Written as DNA, the CDR3 is TGTGCCAGCAGCCGAAACCCGAACTATGGCTACACCTTC. This gives the protein CASSRNPNYGYTF.